This T cell receptor (beta chain) was retrieved from a study of shared clonotypes between healthy human individuals. This clone was picked up one time. The V and J ends lost 4 bases and 5 bases, in that order; junction bases with no gene match: 4. Looked up from germline, CDR1 is SGHRS and CDR2 is YFSETQ. CDR3 length: 14 residues. Only in-frame clones appear in the TCRdb table, and some are missing; sequencing was by immunoSEQ multiplex PCR. There are 2 million to 2.5 million clones in the sample; around 90% occur only once, and around 0.38% lies in the top ten. The sequenced material came from naive CD4+ T cells from PBMCs. The sample's subset: CD45RA+ positively selected. V is TRBV5-1 and J is TRBJ2-2, with 8 bases fitting TRBD1. The receptor was isolated from a man between 18 and 29 years old in good health. Some clones in this sample may be carry-over from other donors' samples. DNA of the CDR3: TGCGCCAGCAGCACGGGACAGGCTACCGGGGAGCTGTTTTTT. Residues: CASSTGQATGELFF.